The TCR beta chain described here comes from a study of naive and memory T cell subsets. Blood and skin TCR RNA was reverse transcribed with alpha and beta constant primers. TCRdb redid the calling of the UMI-ligation and nested PCR reads with MiXCR, one entry per CDR3 protein. The top ten clones hold approximately 6.3% of a sample with around 20,000 distinct CDR3 sequences, roughly 9.8% of them seen once. The treatment here: skin biopsy from PPD injection site in Mantoux-positive individual. Cells were not sorted; total RNA input targeted roughly 1 to 1,100 ng. This CDR3 spans 15 amino acids. Trimming removed 6 bases from V and 0 bases from J, with 11 bases in between. Germline assignment: CDR1 ENHRY and CDR2 SYGVKD. This clonotype was detected ten times or more.

The receptor was isolated from an adult in good health. V and J are TRBV10-3 and TRBJ2-2; the D gene is possibly TRBD1 (5 bases). Source: skin, taken from a tuberculin skin test site. In DNA form, the CDR3 reads TGTGCCATCAGGGCAGGGTTCGCGAACACCGGGGAGCTGTTTTTT. Protein: CAIRAGFANTGELFF.